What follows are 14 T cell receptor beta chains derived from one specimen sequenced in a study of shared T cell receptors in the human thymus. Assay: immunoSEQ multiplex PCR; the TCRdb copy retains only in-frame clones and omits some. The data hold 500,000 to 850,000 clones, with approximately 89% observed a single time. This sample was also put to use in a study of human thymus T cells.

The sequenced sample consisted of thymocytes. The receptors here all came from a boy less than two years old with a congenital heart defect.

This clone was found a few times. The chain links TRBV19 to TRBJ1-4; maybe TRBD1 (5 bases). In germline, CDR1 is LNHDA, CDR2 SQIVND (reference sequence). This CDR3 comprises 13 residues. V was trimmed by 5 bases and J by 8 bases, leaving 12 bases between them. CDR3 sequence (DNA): TGTGCCAGTAGTTTACGACAGACCGAAAAACTGTTTTTT. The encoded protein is CASSLRQTEKLFF.

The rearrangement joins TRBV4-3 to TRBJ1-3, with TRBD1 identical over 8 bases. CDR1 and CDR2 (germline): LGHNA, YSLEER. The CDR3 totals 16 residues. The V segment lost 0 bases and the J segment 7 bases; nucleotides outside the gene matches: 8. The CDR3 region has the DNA TGCGCCAGCAGCCAAGATAACGACAGGGGAGGGAACACCATATATTTT. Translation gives CASSQDNDRGGNTIYF.

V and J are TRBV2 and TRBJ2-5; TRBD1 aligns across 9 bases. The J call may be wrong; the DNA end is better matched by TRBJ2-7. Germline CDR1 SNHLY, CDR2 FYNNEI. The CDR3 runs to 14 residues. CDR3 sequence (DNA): TGTGCCAGCTCCCCGGGACAGGGACCCTACGAGCAGTACTTC. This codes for CASSPGQGPYEQYF.

The CDR3 reads CAWSQAGLTSYEQYF. The CDR3 DNA reads TGTGCCTGGTCCCAAGCGGGCCTCACCTCCTACGAGCAGTACTTC. This chain joins TRBV30 and TRBJ2-7, with a possible D match to TRBD2 (6 bases). The CDR3 extends over 15 amino acids. Germline CDR1 and CDR2: GTSNPN and SVGIG (reference sequence). Trimming shortened V by 5 bases and J by 0 bases, and 17 bases separated the two germline ends. Variable domain in full (rest from reference TRBV30 and TRBJ2-7): SQTIHQWPATLVQPVGSPLSLECTVEGTSNPNLYWYRQAAGRGLQLLFYSVGIGQISSEVPQNLSASRPQDRQFILSSKKLLLSDSGFYLCAWSQAGLTSYEQYFGPGTRLTVT.

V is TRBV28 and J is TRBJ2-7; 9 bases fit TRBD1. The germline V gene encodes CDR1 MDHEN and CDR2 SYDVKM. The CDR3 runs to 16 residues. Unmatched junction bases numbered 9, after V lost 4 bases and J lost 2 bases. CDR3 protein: CASSSESQGATYEQYF. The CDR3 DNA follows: TGTGCCAGCAGTTCCGAATCACAGGGGGCTACCTACGAGCAGTACTTC.

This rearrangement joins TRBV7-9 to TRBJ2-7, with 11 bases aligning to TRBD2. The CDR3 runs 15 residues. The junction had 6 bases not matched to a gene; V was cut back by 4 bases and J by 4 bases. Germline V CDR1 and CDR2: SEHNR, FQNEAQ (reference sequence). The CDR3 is CASSCLSGRAYEQYF. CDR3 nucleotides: TGTGCCAGCAGCTGCCTTAGCGGGAGGGCGTACGAGCAGTACTTC.

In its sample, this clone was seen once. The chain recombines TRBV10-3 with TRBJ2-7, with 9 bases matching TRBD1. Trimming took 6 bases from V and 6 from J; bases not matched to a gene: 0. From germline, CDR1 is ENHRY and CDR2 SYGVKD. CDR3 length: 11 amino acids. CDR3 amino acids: CAIRGQGEQYF. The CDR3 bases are TGTGCCATCAGGGGACAGGGCGAGCAGTACTTC.

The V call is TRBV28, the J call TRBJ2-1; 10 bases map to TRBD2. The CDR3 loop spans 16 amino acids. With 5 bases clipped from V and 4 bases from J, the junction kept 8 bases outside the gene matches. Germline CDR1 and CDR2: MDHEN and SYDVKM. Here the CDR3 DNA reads TGTGCCAGCAGTATCAAAGCGGGGGGGACGTACAATGAGCAGTTCTTC. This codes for CASSIKAGGTYNEQFF.

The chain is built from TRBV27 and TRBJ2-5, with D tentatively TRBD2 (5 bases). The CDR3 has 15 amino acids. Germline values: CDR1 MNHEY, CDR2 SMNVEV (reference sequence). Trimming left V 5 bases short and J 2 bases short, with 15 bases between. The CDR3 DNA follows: TGTGCCAGCAGTCCGGTAACACTAGAACAAGAGACCCAGTACTTC. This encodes CASSPVTLEQETQYF.

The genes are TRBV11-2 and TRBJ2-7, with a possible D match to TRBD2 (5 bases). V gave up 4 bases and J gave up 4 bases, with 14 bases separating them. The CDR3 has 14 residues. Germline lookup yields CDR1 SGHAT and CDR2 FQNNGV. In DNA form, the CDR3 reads TGTGCCAGCAGCTCAGTCCGGACTGTGTACGAGCAGTACTTC. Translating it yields CASSSVRTVYEQYF.

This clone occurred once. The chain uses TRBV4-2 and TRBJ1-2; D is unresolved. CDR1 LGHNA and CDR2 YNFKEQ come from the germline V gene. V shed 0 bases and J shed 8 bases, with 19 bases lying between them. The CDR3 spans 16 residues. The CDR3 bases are TGTGCCAGCAGCCAAGATCTTCGGAGCAATCCCCCCGGCTACACCTTC. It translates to CASSQDLRSNPPGYTF.

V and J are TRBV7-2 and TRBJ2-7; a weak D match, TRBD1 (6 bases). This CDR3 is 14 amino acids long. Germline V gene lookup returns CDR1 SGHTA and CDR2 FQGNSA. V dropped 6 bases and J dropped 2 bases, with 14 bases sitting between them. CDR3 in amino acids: CASSYLTGAYEQYF. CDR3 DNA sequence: TGTGCCAGCAGTTACCTGACAGGAGCCTACGAGCAGTACTTC.

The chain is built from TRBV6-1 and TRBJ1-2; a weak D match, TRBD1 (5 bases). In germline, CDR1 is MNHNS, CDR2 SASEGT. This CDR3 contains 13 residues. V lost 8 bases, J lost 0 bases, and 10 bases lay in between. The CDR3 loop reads CASERGSNYGYTF. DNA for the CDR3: TGTGCCAGCGAACGGGGGTCTAACTATGGCTACACCTTC.

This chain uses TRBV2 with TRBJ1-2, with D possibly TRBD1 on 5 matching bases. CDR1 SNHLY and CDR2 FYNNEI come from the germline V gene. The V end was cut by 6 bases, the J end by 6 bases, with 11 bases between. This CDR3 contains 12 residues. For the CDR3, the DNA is TGTGCCAGCAGATCCAGGGTGGATGGCTACACCTTC. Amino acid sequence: CASRSRVDGYTF.